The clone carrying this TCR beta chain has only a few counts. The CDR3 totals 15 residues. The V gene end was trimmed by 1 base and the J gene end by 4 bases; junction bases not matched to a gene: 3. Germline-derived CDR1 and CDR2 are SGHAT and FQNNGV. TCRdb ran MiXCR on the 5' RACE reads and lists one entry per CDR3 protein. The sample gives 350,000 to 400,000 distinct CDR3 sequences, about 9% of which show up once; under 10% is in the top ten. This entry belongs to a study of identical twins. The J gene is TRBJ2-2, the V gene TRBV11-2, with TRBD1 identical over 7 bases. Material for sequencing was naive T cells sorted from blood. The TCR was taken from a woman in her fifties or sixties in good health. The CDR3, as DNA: TGTGCCAGCAGCTTAGGAAACAGGGGCACCGGGGAGCTGTTTTTT. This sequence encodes CASSLGNRGTGELFF.